The 17 T cell receptor beta chains below were found in one sample sequenced in a study of regulatory T cells in long-lasting Graves disease. Time point noted: newly diagnosed GD, antithyroid drugs for less than 3 months. From PBMCs, RNA was extracted and then used to make the TCR library. TCR beta libraries were built with iRepertoire HTBI primers and Arm-PCR of CDR3 regions. TCRdb processed the multiplex PCR reads anew with MiXCR; each CDR3 protein has one entry. The sample carries about 420,000 distinct CDR3 sequences, approximately 16% recorded once. The same specimen was also included in a second study, on T cells in Graves' hyperthyroidism and ophthalmopathy.

The material was peripheral blood mononuclear cells (PBMCs), obtained at new diagnosis, from a patient treated with antithyroid drugs. These receptors were obtained from a woman aged 18 to 35 with Graves disease.

This clonotype occurred many times. This chain connects TRBV28 to TRBJ1-4, with D possibly being TRBD1 (6 bases). Germline CDR1 reads MDHEN; CDR2 reads SYDVKM. The CDR3 length is 16 residues. Trimming stripped 1 base from V and 5 bases from J, with 14 bases between. CDR3 DNA sequence: TGTGCCAGCAGTTTATTACCCCGGGGGCGGAATGAAAAACTGTTTTTT. Translation: CASSLLPRGRNEKLFF.

Worth noting for this clonotype: One end of the junction is discordant with germline, which a read error may explain. V usage is TRBV12-3 or TRBV12-4 and J usage is TRBJ2-7; 9 nucleotides line up with TRBD1. The CDR3 loop spans 16 amino acids. The CDR3 spells CASSPGATGGLYGQYF. CDR3 bases: TGTGCCAGCAGTCCGGGCGCGACAGGGGGTCTTTACGGGCAGTACTTC.

The chain joins TRBV4-1 to TRBJ1-4, with TRBD1 identical over 7 bases. Germline CDR1 reads MGHRA; CDR2 reads YSYEKL. The V gene end was trimmed by 4 bases and the J gene end by 4 bases; junction bases not matched to a gene: 3. The CDR3 is 14 amino acids. CDR3 protein: CASSRDRVNEKLFF. CDR3 nucleotides: TGCGCCAGCAGCCGAGACAGGGTTAATGAAAAACTGTTTTTT.

About this clonotype itself: Only one base separates this from a far larger clonotype, so it likely reflects a read error. The chain recombines TRBV14 with TRBJ2-1; TRBD2 matches 9 bases. V trimming: 5 bases; J trimming: 13 bases; junction bases outside the gene matches: 18. The CDR3 sequence is 16 residues long. In germline, CDR1 is SGHDN, CDR2 FVKESK. The CDR3 DNA follows: TGTGCCAGCAGCACCCTAGCGGGGTTAGCCAAAAACATTCAGTTCTTC. It specifies CASSTLAGLAKNIQFF. The full variable domain, its missing parts supplied by reference TRBV14 and TRBJ2-1, is EAGVTQFPSHSVIEKGQTVTLRCDPISGHDNLYWYRRVMGKEIKFLLHFVKESKQDESGMPNNRFLAERTGGTYSTLKVQPAELEDSGVYFCASSTLAGLAKNIQFFGPGTRLTVL.

This clonotype has at least ten counts. The chain employs TRBV28 and TRBJ2-7, with D possibly being TRBD2 (5 bases). The CDR3 has 13 residues. V lost 6 bases and J lost 0, with 9 bases in between. Germline values: CDR1 MDHEN, CDR2 SYDVKM. The CDR3 DNA is TGTGCCAGCAGACTTACTAGCTCCTACGAGCAGTACTTC. It encodes CASRLTSSYEQYF.

V is TRBV12-3 or TRBV12-4 and J is TRBJ1-6; 7 bases are a match to TRBD1. V gave up 5 bases and J gave up 5 bases; unmatched junction bases: 3. The CDR3 spans 14 residues. CDR3 coding DNA: TGTGCCAGCAGTCCCGGGACAGATAATTCACCCCTCCACTTT. Its protein product is CASSPGTDNSPLHF.

This clonotype was observed many times. The chain is built from TRBV7-8 and TRBJ2-2; weak D call: TRBD1 (6 bases). CDR1 is SGHVS, CDR2 FQNEAQ, per germline. The ends were cut back, 9 bases at V and 0 bases at J, with 11 bases in the middle. The CDR3 is made up of 14 amino acids. The CDR3 protein is CASTGRPNTGELFF. The CDR3 region has the DNA TGTGCCAGTACAGGGAGACCGAACACCGGGGAGCTGTTTTTT.

On this clonotype: Since a much larger clone is just one base distant, this may be a read error. The rearrangement uses TRBV9 and TRBJ2-7, with no clear D. The germline CDR1 and CDR2 sequences are SGDLS and YYNGEE. V was clipped by 0 bases and J by 4 bases, with 11 bases between them. The CDR3 covers 14 residues. In DNA form, the CDR3 reads TGTGCCAGCAGCGTAGGGGGAAATGTGTACGAGCAGTACTTC. It translates to CASSVGGNVYEQYF.

The chain couples TRBV24-1 to TRBJ2-3; perhaps D is TRBD1 or TRBD2 (5 bases each). The CDR3 is 16 amino acids. Germline lookup yields CDR1 KGHDR and CDR2 SFDVKD. Trimming stripped 1 base from V and 8 bases from J, with 18 bases between. The chain's CDR3 is CATSDFLSGQGVTQYF. As DNA, the CDR3 is TGTGCCACCAGTGATTTTCTATCGGGGCAGGGAGTTACGCAGTATTTT.

The rearrangement links TRBV5-1 to TRBJ2-7, with 15 bases aligning to TRBD2. Germline CDR1 SGHRS, CDR2 YFSETQ. The CDR3 loop spans 16 amino acids. With 4 bases clipped from V and 3 bases from J, the junction kept 5 bases outside the gene matches. The CDR3 DNA reads as TGCGCCAGCAGCCCGGGACTAGCGGGAGGAAACTACGAGCAGTACTTC. This encodes CASSPGLAGGNYEQYF.

This clonotype was detected only a few times. V usage is TRBV30 and J usage is TRBJ1-3, with D unresolved. V lost 4 bases to trimming and J lost 2 bases, with 9 bases between them. This CDR3 region has 13 residues. Germline loops: CDR1 GTSNPN, CDR2 SVGIG (reference sequence). For the CDR3, the DNA is TGTGCCTGGACGGTCTCACCTGGAAACACCATATATTTT. Amino acid sequence: CAWTVSPGNTIYF. Supplemented by reference TRBV30 and TRBJ1-3, the full variable domain reads SQTIHQWPATLVQPVGSPLSLECTVEGTSNPNLYWYRQAAGRGLQLLFYSVGIGQISSEVPQNLSASRPQDRQFILSSKKLLLSDSGFYLCAWTVSPGNTIYFGEGSWLTVV.

There are many counts of this clonotype. The chain has TRBV12-3 or TRBV12-4 and TRBJ1-1, with no clear D. The CDR3 totals 14 residues. V dropped 3 bases and J dropped 0 bases, with 8 bases sitting between them. The DNA for the CDR3 is TGTGCCAGCAGTTTTGGGCGTTTGAACACTGAAGCTTTCTTT. It encodes CASSFGRLNTEAFF.

In regard to this clonotype: A much larger clone differs from this one at a single base, so this may be a read error. J is TRBJ2-1 and V is TRBV18; D tentatively fits TRBD1 or TRBD2 (5 bases each). Germline V gene sequence: CDR1 KGHSH, CDR2 LQKENI. V was pared by 1 base and J by 6 bases, with 13 bases between. The CDR3 loop spans 15 amino acids. The CDR3 coding sequence is TGTGCCAGCTCACCACTCTCGGGGACCTGCAATGAGCAGTTCTTC. This translates into CASSPLSGTCNEQFF.

Many counts were recorded for this clonotype. This chain connects TRBV28 to TRBJ1-2; D is ambiguous. Germline V gives CDR1 MDHEN, CDR2 SYDVKM. The V end lost 4 bases, the J end lost 5 bases, and 17 bases lay between the germline ends. The CDR3 runs to 15 residues. CDR3 DNA sequence: TGTGCCAGCAGTTGGGGTCCCCCGACGGATTATGGCTACACCTTC. Protein: CASSWGPPTDYGYTF.

This clonotype has more than one count but fewer than ten. J is TRBJ2-1 and V is TRBV5-1, with 7 bases identical to TRBD1. Germline values: CDR1 SGHRS, CDR2 YFSETQ. The CDR3 spans 14 residues. Trimming removed 7 bases from V and 4 bases from J; junction bases left unmatched: 8. The CDR3 nucleotides are TGCGCCAGCCAACGGGACAGCTCATACAATGAGCAGTTCTTC. This codes for CASQRDSSYNEQFF.

In this sample, this clonotype turned up many times. The chain recombines TRBV27 with TRBJ1-1; a weak D match, TRBD1 (6 bases). V was cut by 8 bases and J by 5 bases, with 18 bases left in between. Germline V gene data show CDR1 as MNHEY and CDR2 as SMNVEV (reference sequence). The CDR3 runs 14 residues. CDR3 residues: CASQGTGRLTEAFF. Here the CDR3 DNA reads TGTGCCAGCCAAGGCACAGGGAGGTTGACTGAAGCTTTCTTT.

This clonotype was counted only a few times. This rearrangement joins TRBV16 to TRBJ2-3; D not certain. V lost 4 bases and J 2 bases, leaving 7 bases between the germline ends. Looked up from germline, CDR1 is KGHSY and CDR2 is FQNENV. The CDR3 length is 13 residues. The CDR3 protein is CASSLYTTDTQYF. The CDR3 region has the DNA TGTGCCAGCAGCCTGTACACCACAGATACGCAGTATTTT.